This T cell receptor beta chain is drawn from a study of Graves' ophthalmopathy and Graves' hyperthyroidism (dated 2018 in TCRdb). With respect to the entire study: Peripheral blood samples were taken at the time of initial diagnosis, before any treatment was given. The study used signatures of the TCR beta repertoire to tell Graves' ophthalmopathy apart from Graves' hyperthyroidism and to predict which patients would progress to ophthalmopathy. In total, over 130 blood samples were TCR-sequenced: around 42 ophthalmopathy, under 85 hyperthyroidism and 17 hyperthyroidism-to-ophthalmopathy patients. A discovery set of 95 to 100 patients (approximately 42 ophthalmopathy, around 57 stable hyperthyroidism) was enrolled to explore V-J signatures distinguishing ophthalmopathy from hyperthyroidism. An independent validation cohort was composed of 18 hyperthyroidism patients and more than 15 patients who later progressed from hyperthyroidism to ophthalmopathy. In more than five hyperthyroidism patients, the T-cell repertoires found in thyroid tissue were compared with those found in blood. Following sample collection, hyperthyroidism patients were given methimazole at a starting dose of 30 mg daily, and ophthalmopathy patients were given high-dose intravenous methylprednisolone. The paper as a whole reports these results and caveats: No statistical method was used to predetermine the sample size, and group allocation was not hidden from the investigators. Ophthalmopathy was separated from stable hyperthyroidism by the 13-signature model with more than 85% sensitivity and around 81% specificity in cross-validation and with 80%/75% in the test set. Most expanded thyroid clonotypes with frequency above 0.001 were also detected in blood, suggesting blood repertoires may reflect the thyroid immune response. In validation, the model predicted ophthalmopathy progression with more than 55% sensitivity and about 73% specificity; about a dozen predicted patients were CT-confirmed with GO in a median of roughly 6.8 months.

Comment on this clonotype: This clone's antigen is unknown. No clone much larger than this one lies a single base away; base qualities are absent.

For repertoire sequencing, the TCR beta CDR3 regions were amplified from RNA transcripts. HTBI primers and the Qiagen OneStep RT-PCR kit were used in a first-round RT-PCR, which was followed by a second-round multiplex PCR, size selection and purification. The libraries underwent paired-end sequencing with 100 bp reads on an Illumina HiSeq2000. Per the original workflow: Reads were processed with SOAPnuke, discarding reads with adapters, uncalled bases, mean Phred below 15, or no exact constant-primer or identifier match. COPE v1.2.5 was used to merge the high-quality paired reads. Each unique nucleotide sequence was defined as a clonotype, and clonotypes were aligned to IMGT TRB V, D and J references with MiTCR v1.1. The analysis was limited to V-J combinations with a frequency above 0.0001, which together covered 98% to 99.2% of repertoires. For each V-J combination, a TCR clonal expansion and chaos score was defined as F50 clonal expansion divided by the chaos observed in the TCRdist matrix. Features were reduced by Welch's t-statistics and random forest to over 10 V-J combinations, which fed a naive Bayes classifier. The similarity between thyroid and blood repertoires was quantified using the Morisita-Horn index. In-frame beta chains were kept once TCRdb had trimmed the public reads at Q25 with fastp and called clones with MiXCR. Identical CDR3 protein sequences are pooled into one entry, listed with their most common genes and DNA. These V and J calls derive from TCRdb rather than the authors' analysis. In this sample the table shows about 640,000 distinct CDR3 sequences, over 40% of which occur a single time. The top ten constitute about 3.3% of the sample.

Ophthalmopathy patients had moderately to severely active disease, Clinical Activity Score of at least 3, NOSPECS grade of at least 4, and disease duration under 3 months. Patients with other autoimmune diseases, uncontrolled infections, pregnancy or lactation were excluded. Diagnosis relied on clinical symptoms, serum thyroxine, TRAb, thyroid ultrasound and orbital computed tomography. Ficoll-Paque density gradient centrifugation was used to isolate PBMCs from around 10 ml of fresh peripheral blood. Total RNA was extracted using Trizol reagent, and RNA quality was checked on an Agilent 2100 Bioanalyzer. This clonotype was sampled from an adult man with Graves' ophthalmopathy. Sequences were obtained from peripheral blood.

The CDR3 sequence is CASSPAPGPRGNQPQHF. The nucleotide sequence is given as TGTGCCAGCAGCCCCGCGCCGGGCCCAAGGGGCAATCAGCCCCAGCATTTT. This receptor chain uses TRBV2 and TRBJ1-5; no D gene call is confident. Reading the germline V gene gives CDR1 SNHLY and CDR2 FYNNEI. The CDR3 numbers 17 residues from cysteine through phenylalanine. The sequence is cut down to CDR3 DNA, 51 bases in frame from base 1. V is cut by 6 bases and J by 2 bases, and the space between the germline ends is 20 bases.